Following are 20 T cell receptor beta chains from one sample sequenced in a study of tumor-infiltrating lymphocytes in oesophageal squamous cell carcinoma. TCRdb called the PCR reads again in MiXCR, with one record for every CDR3 protein. The table records 12,000 or so distinct CDR3 sequences, around 50% of them present only once. Sequencing was carried out using esophageal tumor tissue. The receptors were gathered from a female donor with esophageal squamous cell carcinoma.

The rearrangement uses TRBV7-9 and TRBJ2-1; TRBD2 might be the D (6 bases). The J call is doubtful: the DNA matches TRBJ2-5 better. CDR3 length: 15 amino acids. Germline CDR1 reads SEHNR; CDR2 reads FQNEAQ (reference sequence). CDR3 DNA sequence: TGTGCCAGCAGCTTCTACCGGGACTTCCAAGAGACCCAGTACTTC. Translation: CASSFYRDFQETQYF.

This sequence joins TRBV7-4 and TRBJ2-3; possible D gene TRBD2, 5 bases. Germline loops: CDR1 SGHVT, CDR2 SQSDAQ. There are 15 residues in the CDR3. V was pared by 6 bases and J by 1 base, with 14 bases between. The CDR3 nucleotides are TGTGCCAGCAGTCCGGGGTTGACCCGCACAGATACGCAGTATTTT. Protein product: CASSPGLTRTDTQYF.

The chain joins TRBV12-3 or TRBV12-4 to TRBJ2-7; D perhaps matches TRBD2 (7 bases). The J call is doubtful: the DNA matches TRBJ2-5 better. CDR3 length: 14 amino acids. The CDR3 nucleotides are TGTGCCAGCAGTACTAGGGAGGGGGGGTGGACCCAGTACTTC. Protein: CASSTREGGWTQYF.

The chain carries TRBV12-3 or TRBV12-4 and TRBJ2-1, with a weak D call TRBD1 (6 bases). The CDR3 covers 13 residues. V was clipped by 5 bases and J by 7 bases, with 12 bases between them. CDR3 DNA: TGTGCCAGCAGTCCCCACACAGGGAATGAGCAGTTCTTC. Translation: CASSPHTGNEQFF.

The rearrangement uses TRBV5-5 and TRBJ1-6, with D possibly matching TRBD1 (5 bases). CDR3 size: 17 residues. The germline V gene encodes CDR1 SGHKS and CDR2 YYEKEE (reference sequence). V lost 3 bases to trimming and J lost 5 bases, with 18 bases between them. Here the CDR3 DNA reads TGTGCCAGCAGCTCTCCCAAGGTGGGCAGGGATAATTCACCCCTCCACTTT. Translation: CASSSPKVGRDNSPLHF.

This clonotype was counted a single time. This rearrangement joins TRBV7-8 to TRBJ2-1; D is unclear. The tail of the sequence fits TRBJ2-7 better, so the J call may be wrong. The CDR3 covers 17 residues. Germline V gives CDR1 SGHVS, CDR2 FQNEAQ. In DNA form, the CDR3 reads TGTGCCAGCAGCCTCTTCTTGGGAAGTACATCCTACAATGAGCAGTACTTC. Its protein is CASSLFLGSTSYNEQYF.

This chain uses TRBV12-3 or TRBV12-4 with TRBJ2-7; TRBD1 aligns across 7 bases. Trimming cost V 3 bases and J 1 base; bases outside gene matches: 6. The CDR3 runs 15 residues. The CDR3 loop reads CASSLMGQQSYEQYF. The CDR3 nucleotides are TGTGCCAGCAGTTTGATGGGACAGCAGTCCTACGAGCAGTACTTC.

The CDR3 DNA follows: TGTGCCAGCAGCTCTACTAGCGGGAGTCCCTACGAGCAGTACTTC. Encoded protein: CASSSTSGSPYEQYF. The chain is built from TRBV7-2 and TRBJ2-7, with 11 positions matching TRBD2. The CDR3 has 15 residues. Germline V CDR1 and CDR2: SGHTA, FQGNSA. The V and J ends lost 4 bases and 2 bases, in that order; junction bases with no gene match: 4. Variable domain in full (rest from reference TRBV7-2 and TRBJ2-7): GAGVSQSPSNKVTEKGKDVELRCDPISGHTALYWYRQSLGQGLEFLIYFQGNSAPDKSGLPSDRFSAERTGGSVSTLTIQRTQQEDSAVYLCASSSTSGSPYEQYFGPGTRLTVT.

The rearrangement joins TRBV7-6 to TRBJ1-1, with D possibly TRBD1 on 5 matching bases. The V end lost 7 bases, the J end lost 6 bases, and 21 bases lay between the germline ends. CDR3 length: 15 amino acids. In germline, CDR1 is SGHVS, CDR2 FNYEAQ. In DNA, the CDR3 is TGTGCCAGCACCTCAGGCGGGGGTCGGGGGGCTGAAGCTTTCTTT. This sequence encodes CASTSGGGRGAEAFF.

This chain joins TRBV6-1 and TRBJ2-3; D might be TRBD1 or TRBD2, each matching 5 bases. This CDR3 is built from 14 residues. Germline assignment: CDR1 MNHNS and CDR2 SASEGT. The germline V and J ends were trimmed by 7 bases and 2 bases, with 13 bases remaining between them. CDR3 DNA sequence: TGTGCCAGCATGAGTCTAGGGACCACAGATACGCAGTATTTT. Amino acids: CASMSLGTTDTQYF.

This chain uses TRBV7-6 with TRBJ2-3; TRBD1 might be the D (5 bases). TRBJ2-7 matches the DNA end more closely, so the J call is doubtful. The CDR3 is made up of 15 amino acids. Germline CDR1 reads SGHVS; CDR2 reads FNYEAQ. This CDR3 is CASSLIGQGPYEQYF. The CDR3 nucleotides are TGTGCCAGCAGCTTAATCGGTCAGGGCCCCTACGAGCAGTACTTC.

This rearrangement joins TRBV7-6 to TRBJ2-5; no definite D call. Germline CDR1 is SGHVS and CDR2 is FNYEAQ. The CDR3 runs 14 residues. With 4 bases removed from V and 3 bases from J, the gap between germline ends came to 12 bases. The CDR3 is CASSSLGVEETQYF. CDR3 bases: TGTGCCAGCAGCTCTCTGGGCGTGGAAGAGACCCAGTACTTC.

V usage is TRBV6-6 and J usage is TRBJ2-7; 12 bases are a match to TRBD2. Germline CDR1 is MNHNY and CDR2 is SVGAGI (reference sequence). With 5 bases clipped from V and 9 bases from J, the junction kept 5 bases outside the gene matches. This CDR3 is 13 amino acids long. CDR3: CASSERLAGAQYF. In DNA, the CDR3 is TGTGCCAGCAGTGAGAGACTAGCGGGAGCGCAGTACTTC.

The chain links TRBV6-8 to TRBJ2-5, with D maybe TRBD2 (5 bases). The end of the DNA aligns better with TRBJ2-7, so the J call may be wrong. CDR1 and CDR2 (germline): MNHGY, SAAAGT. The CDR3 contains 15 residues. CDR3 bases: TGTGCCAGCAAGCGTGAGGACTCGACCCTTTACGAGCAGTACTTC. Residues: CASKREDSTLYEQYF.

The J gene is TRBJ2-1, the V gene TRBV6-1, with D perhaps assigned TRBD1 or TRBD2 (5 bases each). Trimming took off 2 bases at V and 14 bases at J, with 19 bases between the two ends. Germline CDR1 MNHNS, CDR2 SASEGT. CDR3 length: 14 residues. This chain's CDR3 is CASSELLDWGLKFF. DNA for the CDR3: TGTGCCAGCAGTGAACTACTAGATTGGGGGTTGAAGTTCTTC.

The J gene is TRBJ2-1, the V gene TRBV24-1, with TRBD1 matching over 7 bases. The J call may be wrong; the DNA end is better matched by TRBJ2-5. Germline CDR1 is KGHDR and CDR2 is SFDVKD. The CDR3 has 15 residues. DNA for the CDR3: TGTGCCACCAGTGACCCCGGACAGGTCCAAGAGACCCAGTACTTC. It translates to CATSDPGQVQETQYF.

V and J are TRBV12-3 or TRBV12-4 and TRBJ2-6; D not resolved. V was pared by 6 bases and J by 1 base, with 4 bases between. The CDR3 spans 13 residues. CDR3 sequence: CASRGSGANVLTF. The CDR3, as DNA: TGTGCCAGCAGGGGATCTGGGGCCAACGTCCTGACTTTC.

This sequence joins TRBV7-2 and TRBJ1-2, with D possibly matching TRBD1 (6 bases). V was trimmed by 1 base and J by 8 bases, leaving 14 bases between them. This CDR3 contains 14 residues. CDR1 and CDR2 from the germline V gene are SGHTA and FQGNSA. DNA for the CDR3: TGTGCCAGCAGCTTAGTGGCAGGGGTTGAAGGCTACACCTTC. It specifies CASSLVAGVEGYTF.

This chain links TRBV7-6 with TRBJ2-5; the match to TRBD2 covers 9 bases. The better agreement between TRBJ2-1 and the DNA end casts doubt on the J call. Germline V gene data show CDR1 as SGHVS and CDR2 as FNYEAQ. The CDR3 extends over 17 amino acids. The CDR3 DNA is TGTGCCAGCAGCTTGTTGGGACTAGCACAAGGAAGGGGTGAGCAGTTCTTC. It codes for CASSLLGLAQGRGEQFF.

This clonotype came up many times. The DNA of the CDR3 is TGTGCCAGCAGCTTAGACGGGACAGTGTATGGCTACACCTTC. It encodes CASSLDGTVYGYTF. The chain is built from TRBV7-9 and TRBJ1-2, with TRBD1 matching 7 bases. The CDR3 spans 14 residues. V shed 1 base, J shed 5 bases, and the junction held 4 bases outside the gene matches. Per the germline V gene, CDR1 is SEHNR and CDR2 is FQNEAQ (reference sequence).